The clone carrying this T cell receptor beta chain turned up a few times. Germline CDR1 SQVTM, CDR2 ANQGSEA. Trimming stripped 0 bases from V and 7 bases from J, with 12 bases between. The CDR3 runs 14 residues. The sample is drawn from a study of blood T cell repertoires in COVID-19. Background on the study: The origin of the acute and convalescent COVID-19 samples was the United States, Italy and Spain. Sample material is recorded as cDNA or gDNA derived from T cells, B-cell-depleted T cells, or PBMCs.

Original handling: It was from reference gene primer amplification that nucleated cell counts were estimated. Produced via immunoSEQ multiplex PCR; TCRdb's table is partial and in-frame only. V, J and clone size derive from that table, while D and trimming were established from the DNA sequence. The data contain 150,000 to 200,000 clones, under 85% of them seen just once; the ten biggest clones take up around 7.3%. Seattle patients were enrolled during active infection and followed longitudinally. What was sequenced was peripheral blood. The chain links TRBV29-1 to TRBJ1-4, with D perhaps matching TRBD1 (5 bases). The sequence derives from a woman aged 65 to 85 with COVID-19, enrolled during active disease. The DNA of the CDR3 is TGCAGCGTTGAAGATCGGAAGGGGCCTGAAAAACTGTTTTTT. Translated: CSVEDRKGPEKLFF.